The present entry profiles one T cell receptor beta chain with its context. This sample was included in a study of blood T cells in healthy people across ages. Next came a second PCR, run for about 6 to 11 cycles, which used a sample-barcoded 5' primer along with a J-beta primer mix. TCRdb re-called the 5' RACE reads through MiXCR, storing one row per CDR3 protein. The sample carries over 950,000 distinct CDR3 sequences, roughly 51% recorded once. CDR1 is DFQATT, CDR2 SNEGSKA, per germline (reference sequence). With 0 bases clipped from V and 4 bases from J, the junction kept 13 bases outside the gene matches. This CDR3 is 18 amino acids long.

What was sequenced was blood. The chain has TRBV20-1 and TRBJ2-1, with TRBD2 identical over 9 bases. The sequence came from a woman aged 55-69 years in good health. CDR3 residues: CSARDLLLAGGPYNEQFF. The CDR3 DNA follows: TGCAGTGCTAGAGATCTTCTTCTGGCGGGAGGGCCTTACAATGAGCAGTTCTTC.